What follows is one T cell receptor beta chain and its context. Its antigen is not known. TCRdb ran MiXCR on the 5' RACE reads and lists one entry per CDR3 protein. The sample lists 500,000 to 650,000 distinct CDR3 sequences; more than 20% were seen once. The CDR3 loop spans 17 amino acids. Trimming pared 1 base from V and 1 base from J, leaving 14 bases between. This specimen comes from a study of identical twins. Points from the study as a whole: Within cord blood, abundant beta clonotypes carried fewer insertions, but memory repertoires showed no such trend. Modeled out-of-frame TCR alpha sharing in monozygotic twins fell below observed levels.

In addition, the sample was reused for a study of yellow fever vaccine responses in identical twins. This second study says: Reportedly, twins' vaccine T cell responses looked partly convergent and partly personalized.

The specimen sequenced was CD4+ T cells sorted from blood. The J gene is TRBJ2-4, the V gene TRBV12-3 or TRBV12-4; D may correspond to TRBD1 or TRBD2 (7 bases each). The TCR originated in a woman between 18 and 30 years old in good health. The CDR3 region is CASSLEGRGGAKNIQYF. CDR3 coding DNA: TGTGCCAGCAGTTTAGAAGGCAGGGGGGGGGCCAAAAACATTCAGTACTTC.